Presented here are 18 T cell receptor beta chains from one specimen sequenced in a study of blood T cell repertoires in COVID-19. The protocol was immunoSEQ multiplex PCR, while the TCRdb copy is restricted to in-frame clones and leaves out a portion. The repertoire consists of about 190,000 clones, with about four fifths occurring once and the leading ten covering less than 3.5%. The sample comprised peripheral blood. Receptors originate from a man in his forties or fifties with active or convalescent COVID-19.

With regard to this clone: The junction does not match germline at one end; this may be a read error. This chain connects TRBV18 to TRBJ1-3; 10 bases are shared with TRBD1. The CDR3 is 14 residues long. The germline CDR1 and CDR2 sequences are KGHSH and LQKENI. The CDR3 DNA reads as TGTGCCAGCGCGGGACAGGGGAATGGAGACACCATATATTTT. Amino acid sequence: CASAGQGNGDTIYF.

The chain recombines TRBV2 with TRBJ1-2; weak D call: TRBD1 (5 bases). Per the germline V gene, CDR1 is SNHLY and CDR2 is FYNNEI. This CDR3 is 12 amino acids long. The V end was cut by 4 bases, the J end by 8 bases, with 11 bases between. The CDR3 DNA sequence: TGTGCCAGCAGTGGGCCCGGGGGGGGCTACACCTTC. The encoded protein is CASSGPGGGYTF.

This chain uses TRBV13 with TRBJ2-5; TRBD2 aligns across 8 bases. The CDR3 has 15 amino acids. Germline trimming cut 0 bases from V and 2 bases from J; bases unmatched to any gene: 2. Germline CDR1 and CDR2: PRHDT and FYEKMQ (reference sequence). CDR3: CASSLGVAGQETQYF. The CDR3 DNA reads as TGTGCCAGCAGCTTAGGAGTAGCGGGGCAAGAGACCCAGTACTTC.

The V gene is TRBV15, the J gene TRBJ1-4; D not certain. The CDR3 consists of 13 residues. CDR1 and CDR2 (germline): LNHNV, YYDKDF (reference sequence). The germline V and J ends were trimmed by 1 base and 5 bases, with 5 bases remaining between them. The CDR3 sequence is CATSRGGNEKLFF. The CDR3 region has the DNA TGTGCCACCAGCAGAGGAGGGAATGAAAAACTGTTTTTT.

This CDR3 is CASSEYGAPGGQYF. DNA for the CDR3: TGTGCCAGCAGCGAATATGGGGCCCCCGGGGGGCAGTACTTC. The chain carries TRBV5-6 and TRBJ2-7, with D possibly TRBD2 on 6 matching bases. In germline, CDR1 is SGHDT, CDR2 YYEEEE. Trimming pared 4 bases from V and 9 bases from J, leaving 20 bases between. The CDR3 length is 14 residues.

The chain uses TRBV10-3 and TRBJ2-3, with a possible D match to TRBD1 (6 bases). This CDR3 has 14 amino acids. Trimming took 3 bases from V and 3 from J, leaving 10 bases between them. Per the germline V gene, CDR1 is ENHRY and CDR2 is SYGVKD. CDR3 region: CAISDADRTDTQYF. CDR3 DNA: TGTGCCATCAGTGACGCCGACAGGACAGATACGCAGTATTTT.

The CDR3 nucleotides read TGTGCCAGCAGCTCACTAGCGGGGGGAAGAGAGCAGTACTTC. Its translation: CASSSLAGGREQYF. The rearrangement uses TRBV7-8 and TRBJ2-7; 12 positions match TRBD2. The V and J ends lost 4 bases and 7 bases, in that order; junction bases with no gene match: 5. Germline V lookup: CDR1 SGHVS, CDR2 FQNEAQ. The CDR3 spans 14 residues. The variable domain in full, with the rest retrieved from reference TRBV7-8 and TRBJ2-7, is GAGVSQSPRYKVAKRGQDVALRCDPISGHVSLFWYQQALGQGPEFLTYFQNEAQLDKSGLPSDRFFAERPEGSVSTLKIQRTQQEDSAVYLCASSSLAGGREQYFGPGTRLTVT.

The V and J genes are TRBV6-5 and TRBJ1-1, with 7 nucleotides matching TRBD1. Germline CDR1 MNHEY, CDR2 SVGAGI. Germline trimming cut 2 bases from V and 5 bases from J; bases unmatched to any gene: 5. The CDR3 contains 14 residues. In DNA, the CDR3 is TGTGCCAGCAGTTACAAGACAGGGAAGACTGAAGCTTTCTTT. It encodes CASSYKTGKTEAFF.

This chain joins TRBV7-8 and TRBJ1-1, with 7 bases lining up with TRBD1. CDR1 SGHVS and CDR2 FQNEAQ come from the germline V gene. The CDR3 covers 15 residues. The trim removed 5 bases at V and 4 bases at J, leaving 10 bases unmatched. Here the CDR3 DNA reads TGTGCCAGCAGCCCTCGACAGGGAGAGAGCACTGAAGCTTTCTTT. Its translation: CASSPRQGESTEAFF.

The chain uses TRBV15 and TRBJ2-2, with 15 bases identical to TRBD2. Unmatched junction bases numbered 7, after V lost 5 bases and J lost 0 bases. CDR1 is LNHNV and CDR2 is YYDKDF in the germline V gene (reference sequence). This CDR3 is built from 19 residues. The CDR3 sequence is CATSRGLAGGVANTGELFF. The CDR3 DNA reads TGTGCCACCAGCCGGGGACTAGCGGGGGGAGTAGCGAACACCGGGGAGCTGTTTTTT.

The rearrangement joins TRBV18 to TRBJ1-4; TRBD1 might be the D (6 bases). Trimming took off 6 bases at V and 5 bases at J, with 10 bases between the two ends. The germline gives CDR1 KGHSH, CDR2 LQKENI. This CDR3 is built from 13 residues. The CDR3 coding sequence is TGTGCCAGCTCTTCCAGGGGAAATGAAAAACTGTTTTTT. Translating gives CASSSRGNEKLFF.

V is TRBV15 and J is TRBJ1-2, with 9 bases that match TRBD1. V lost 0 bases to trimming and J lost 8 bases; unmatched junction nucleotides: 7. CDR1 is LNHNV, CDR2 YYDKDF, per germline (reference sequence). The CDR3 has 15 residues. The CDR3 region is CATSRDGGTGKGYTF. CDR3 nucleotide sequence: TGTGCCACCAGCAGAGATGGAGGGACAGGGAAAGGCTACACCTTC.

The V gene is TRBV5-1, the J gene TRBJ2-5; 9 bases align to TRBD1. The CDR3 loop spans 14 amino acids. Per germline, CDR1 SGHRS and CDR2 YFSETQ. The J segment lost 2 bases and the V segment lost 3 bases, leaving 2 bases of the junction unmatched. CDR3 in amino acids: CASSSGTGQETQYF. The CDR3 nucleotides read TGCGCCAGCAGCTCCGGGACAGGGCAAGAGACCCAGTACTTC. The whole variable domain, filled in from reference TRBV5-1 and TRBJ2-5, reads KAGVTQTPRYLIKTRGQQVTLSCSPISGHRSVSWYQQTPGQGLQFLFEYFSETQRNKGNFPGRFSGRQFSNSRSEMNVSTLELGDSALYLCASSSGTGQETQYFGPGTRLLVL.

This sequence joins TRBV30 and TRBJ2-7, with 11 bases that match TRBD1. The CDR3 runs to 15 residues. The V gene's germline CDR1 is GTSNPN and CDR2 SVGIG (reference sequence). J lost 4 bases, V lost 1 base, and 6 bases had no gene match. The CDR3 coding sequence is TGTGCCTGGAGTGCCGGACAGGGGGCAGGTTACGAGCAGTACTTC. Protein sequence: CAWSAGQGAGYEQYF.

The CDR3, as DNA: TGTGCCAGCAGTTACTCGAGAGAGGGTGAGACCCAGTACTTC. Translated: CASSYSREGETQYF. The chain couples TRBV6-2 or TRBV6-3 to TRBJ2-5, with D possibly TRBD2 on 5 matching bases. Germline V lookup: CDR1 MNHEY, CDR2 SVGEGT. Trimming removed 0 bases at V and 5 bases at J, with 10 bases between. The CDR3 runs to 14 residues.

The chain couples TRBV30 to TRBJ2-7, with 15 nucleotides matching TRBD2. Germline V CDR1 and CDR2: GTSNPN, SVGIG (reference sequence). V gave up 4 bases and J gave up 1 base; unmatched junction bases: 11. The CDR3 totals 18 residues. The CDR3 region has the DNA TGTGCCTGGAAAGGTGGAGGGACTAGCGGGAGGCCTTCCTACGAGCAGTACTTC. Protein product: CAWKGGGTSGRPSYEQYF.

The chain joins TRBV2 to TRBJ2-3, with 8 nucleotides matching TRBD2. The CDR3 runs to 16 residues. V was pared by 6 bases and J by 2 bases, with 10 bases of the junction left unmatched. Germline values: CDR1 SNHLY, CDR2 FYNNEI. CDR3 amino acids: CASRTPDGRDTDTQYF. CDR3 nucleotide sequence: TGTGCCAGCAGGACCCCTGACGGGAGGGACACAGATACGCAGTATTTT.

Here the CDR3 reads CAWNRDRTEAFF. The CDR3 coding sequence is TGTGCCTGGAACAGGGATCGTACTGAAGCTTTCTTT. The gene calls are TRBV30 and TRBJ1-1, with a weak D call TRBD1 (6 bases). CDR3 size: 12 residues. Germline V CDR1 and CDR2: GTSNPN, SVGIG (reference sequence). Trimming left V 4 bases short and J 5 bases short, with 11 bases between.